This T cell receptor (beta chain) was identified in a study of blood T cell repertoires in COVID-19. Overall study context: COVID-19 samples collected from the United States, Italy and Spain covered acute and convalescent phases. Sample material is recorded as cDNA or gDNA derived from T cells, B-cell-depleted T cells, or PBMCs.

Authors' data handling: From reference gene primer amplification, estimates of nucleated cell counts were derived. Here immunoSEQ multiplex PCR was the method, and the copy in TCRdb shows in-frame clones only, minus some. That table is the source of V, J and clone size, and D and trimming were worked out from the DNA. The table includes tens of thousands of clones, around four fifths detected once. The V gene's germline CDR1 is LNHDA and CDR2 SQIVND (reference sequence). V was clipped by 3 bases and J by 8 bases, with 11 bases between them. This CDR3 is built from 13 residues. This chain joins TRBV19 and TRBJ2-1; D is perhaps TRBD2 (6 bases). The receptor's source is a human donor in a cohort sampled during active COVID-19. Sequencing input: peripheral blood. The CDR3 is CASSMGGNDEQFF. CDR3 in DNA: TGTGCCAGTAGTATGGGAGGAAACGATGAGCAGTTCTTC. Full variable domain (missing parts from reference TRBV19 and TRBJ2-1): DGGITQSPKYLFRKEGQNVTLSCEQNLNHDAMYWYRQDPGQGLRLIYYSQIVNDFQKGDIAEGYSVSREKKESFPLTVTSAQKNPTAFYLCASSMGGNDEQFFGPGTRLTVL.